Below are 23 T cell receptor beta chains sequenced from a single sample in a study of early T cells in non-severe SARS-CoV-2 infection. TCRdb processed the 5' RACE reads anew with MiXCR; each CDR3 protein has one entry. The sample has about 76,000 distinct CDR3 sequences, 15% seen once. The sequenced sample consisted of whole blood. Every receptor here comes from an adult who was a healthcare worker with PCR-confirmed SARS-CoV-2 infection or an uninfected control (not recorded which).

Here the CDR3 reads CASRIGQGAEDTQYF. The DNA for the CDR3 is TGTGCCAGCAGAATAGGACAGGGGGCGGAAGATACGCAGTATTTT. The V gene is TRBV6-5, the J gene TRBJ2-3; TRBD1 matches at 11 bases. The CDR3 is 15 residues long. V trimming: 6 bases; J trimming: 5 bases; junction bases outside the gene matches: 7. CDR1 is MNHEY, CDR2 SVGAGI, per germline.

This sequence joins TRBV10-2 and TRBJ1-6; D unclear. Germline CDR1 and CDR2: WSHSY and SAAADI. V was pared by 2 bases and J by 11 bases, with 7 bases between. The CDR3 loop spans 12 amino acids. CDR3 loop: CASSEELTPLHF. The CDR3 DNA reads TGCGCCAGCAGTGAGGAACTAACACCCCTCCACTTT.

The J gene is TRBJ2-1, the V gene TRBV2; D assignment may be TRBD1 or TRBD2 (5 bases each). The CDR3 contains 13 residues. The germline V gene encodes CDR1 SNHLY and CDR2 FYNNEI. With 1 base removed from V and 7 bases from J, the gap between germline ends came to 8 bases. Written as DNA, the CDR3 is TGTGCCAGCAGTGAAGTTGGGGGTAATGAGCAGTTCTTC. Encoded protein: CASSEVGGNEQFF.

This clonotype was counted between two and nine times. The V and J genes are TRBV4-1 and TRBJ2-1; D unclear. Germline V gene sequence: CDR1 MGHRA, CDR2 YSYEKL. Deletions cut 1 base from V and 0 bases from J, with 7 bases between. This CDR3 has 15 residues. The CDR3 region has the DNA TGCGCCAGCAGCCAAGCACAGACCTCCTACAATGAGCAGTTCTTC. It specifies CASSQAQTSYNEQFF.

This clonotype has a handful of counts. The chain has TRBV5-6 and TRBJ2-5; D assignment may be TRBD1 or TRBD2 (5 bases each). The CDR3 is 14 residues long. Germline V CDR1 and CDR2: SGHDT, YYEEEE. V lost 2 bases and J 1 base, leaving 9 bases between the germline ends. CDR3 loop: CASSLPGRQETQYF. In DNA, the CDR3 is TGTGCCAGCAGCTTACCGGGACGCCAAGAGACCCAGTACTTC. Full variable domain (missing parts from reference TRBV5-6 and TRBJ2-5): DAGVTQSPTHLIKTRGQQVTLRCSPKSGHDTVSWYQQALGQGPQFIFQYYEEEERQRGNFPDRFSGHQFPNYSSELNVNALLLGDSALYLCASSLPGRQETQYFGPGTRLLVL.

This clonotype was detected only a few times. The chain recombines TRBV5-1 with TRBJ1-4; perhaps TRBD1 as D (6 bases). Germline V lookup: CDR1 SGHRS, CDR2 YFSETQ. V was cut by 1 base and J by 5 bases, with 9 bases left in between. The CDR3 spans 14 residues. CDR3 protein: CASSLTGQNEKLFF. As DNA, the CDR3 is TGCGCCAGCAGCTTGACAGGGCAAAATGAAAAACTGTTTTTT.

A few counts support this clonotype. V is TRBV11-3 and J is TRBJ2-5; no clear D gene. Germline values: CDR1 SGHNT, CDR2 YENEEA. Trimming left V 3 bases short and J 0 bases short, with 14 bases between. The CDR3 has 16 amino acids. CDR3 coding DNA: TGTGCCAGCAGCTTTTATGGACGACCGAACCAAGAGACCCAGTACTTC. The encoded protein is CASSFYGRPNQETQYF.

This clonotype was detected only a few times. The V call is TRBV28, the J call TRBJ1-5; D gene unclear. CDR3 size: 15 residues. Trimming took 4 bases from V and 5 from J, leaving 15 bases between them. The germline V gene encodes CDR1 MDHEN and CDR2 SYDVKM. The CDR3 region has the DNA TGTGCCAGCAGTTCGACTGGACTCGGGTATCAGCCCCAGCATTTT. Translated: CASSSTGLGYQPQHF. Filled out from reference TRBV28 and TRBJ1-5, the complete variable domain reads DVKVTQSSRYLVKRTGEKVFLECVQDMDHENMFWYRQDPGLGLRLIYFSYDVKMKEKGDIPEGYSVSREKKERFSLILESASTNQTSMYLCASSSTGLGYQPQHFGDGTRLSIL.

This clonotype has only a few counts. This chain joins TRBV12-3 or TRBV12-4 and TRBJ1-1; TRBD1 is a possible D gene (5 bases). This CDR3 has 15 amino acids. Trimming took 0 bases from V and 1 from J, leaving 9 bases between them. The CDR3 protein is CASSLALGGNTEAFF. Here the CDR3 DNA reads TGTGCCAGCAGTTTAGCGCTCGGGGGGAACACTGAAGCTTTCTTT.

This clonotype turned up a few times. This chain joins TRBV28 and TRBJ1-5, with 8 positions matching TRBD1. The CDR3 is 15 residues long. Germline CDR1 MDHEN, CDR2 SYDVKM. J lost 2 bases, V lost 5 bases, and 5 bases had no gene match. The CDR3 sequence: CASSVRTGRNQPQHF. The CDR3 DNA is TGTGCCAGCAGTGTTCGGACAGGGCGCAATCAGCCCCAGCATTTT.

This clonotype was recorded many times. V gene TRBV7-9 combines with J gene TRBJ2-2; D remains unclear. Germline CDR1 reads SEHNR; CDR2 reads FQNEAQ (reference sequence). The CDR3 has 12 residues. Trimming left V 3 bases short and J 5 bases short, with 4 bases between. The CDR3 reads CASSLETGELFF. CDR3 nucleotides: TGTGCCAGCAGCTTGGAGACCGGGGAGCTGTTTTTT.

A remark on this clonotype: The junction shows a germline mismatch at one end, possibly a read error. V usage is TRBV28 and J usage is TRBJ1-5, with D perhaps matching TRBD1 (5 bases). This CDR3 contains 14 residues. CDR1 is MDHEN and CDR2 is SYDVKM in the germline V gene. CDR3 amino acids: CASRRDGSNRPQHF. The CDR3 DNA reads TGTGCCAGCAGGCGGGACGGAAGCAATCGGCCCCAGCATTTT.

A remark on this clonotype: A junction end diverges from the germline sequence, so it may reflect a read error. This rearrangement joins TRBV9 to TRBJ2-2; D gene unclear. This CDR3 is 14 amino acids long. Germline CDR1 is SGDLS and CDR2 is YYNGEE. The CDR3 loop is CAGSVVRDTGELFF. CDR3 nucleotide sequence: TGTGCCGGCAGCGTAGTTAGGGACACCGGGGAGCTGTTTTTT.

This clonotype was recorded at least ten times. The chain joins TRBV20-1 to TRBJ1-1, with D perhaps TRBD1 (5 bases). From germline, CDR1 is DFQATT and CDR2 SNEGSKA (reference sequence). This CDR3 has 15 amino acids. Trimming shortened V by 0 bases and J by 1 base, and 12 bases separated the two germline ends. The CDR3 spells CSARETSGGNTEAFF. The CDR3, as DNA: TGCAGTGCTAGAGAAACCTCCGGGGGGAACACTGAAGCTTTCTTT.

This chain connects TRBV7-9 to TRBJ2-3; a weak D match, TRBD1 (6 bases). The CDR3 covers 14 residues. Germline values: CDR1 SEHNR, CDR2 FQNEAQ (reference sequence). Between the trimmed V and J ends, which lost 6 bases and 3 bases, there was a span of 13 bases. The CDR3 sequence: CASRAGQSTDTQYF. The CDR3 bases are TGTGCCAGCAGGGCCGGACAGAGTACAGATACGCAGTATTTT.

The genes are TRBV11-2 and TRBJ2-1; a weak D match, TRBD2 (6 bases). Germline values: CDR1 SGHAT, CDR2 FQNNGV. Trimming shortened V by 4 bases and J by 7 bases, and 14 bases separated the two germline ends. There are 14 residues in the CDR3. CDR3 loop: CASSSGLRSNEQFF. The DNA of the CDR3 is TGTGCCAGCAGCTCAGGACTACGTTCGAATGAGCAGTTCTTC. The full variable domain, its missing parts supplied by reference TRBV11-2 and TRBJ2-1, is EAGVAQSPRYKIIEKRQSVAFWCNPISGHATLYWYQQILGQGPKLLIQFQNNGVVDDSQLPKDRFSAERLKGVDSTLKIQPAKLEDSAVYLCASSSGLRSNEQFFGPGTRLTVL.

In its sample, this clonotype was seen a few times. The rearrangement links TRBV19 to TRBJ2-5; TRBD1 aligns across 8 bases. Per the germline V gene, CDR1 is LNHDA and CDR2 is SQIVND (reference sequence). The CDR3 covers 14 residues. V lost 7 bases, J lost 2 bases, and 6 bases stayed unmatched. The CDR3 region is CASKLDRGQETQYF. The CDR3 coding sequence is TGTGCCAGTAAACTCGACAGGGGACAAGAGACCCAGTACTTC.

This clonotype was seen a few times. CDR3 nucleotides: TGTGCCAGCAGCTTCGGAGTACCACCCGAGCAGTACTTC. Its translation: CASSFGVPPEQYF. The chain employs TRBV28 and TRBJ2-7; no reliable D call. Germline lookup yields CDR1 MDHEN and CDR2 SYDVKM. The CDR3 spans 13 residues. V dropped 6 bases and J dropped 6 bases, with 15 bases sitting between them. Using reference TRBV28 and TRBJ2-7 for the parts outside the CDR3, the full variable domain is DVKVTQSSRYLVKRTGEKVFLECVQDMDHENMFWYRQDPGLGLRLIYFSYDVKMKEKGDIPEGYSVSREKKERFSLILESASTNQTSMYLCASSFGVPPEQYFGPGTRLTVT.

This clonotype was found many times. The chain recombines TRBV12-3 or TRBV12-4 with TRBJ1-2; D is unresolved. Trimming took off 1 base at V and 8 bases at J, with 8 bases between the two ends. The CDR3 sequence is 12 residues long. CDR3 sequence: CASSLDVGGYTF. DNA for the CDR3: TGTGCCAGCAGTTTAGACGTTGGGGGCTACACCTTC.

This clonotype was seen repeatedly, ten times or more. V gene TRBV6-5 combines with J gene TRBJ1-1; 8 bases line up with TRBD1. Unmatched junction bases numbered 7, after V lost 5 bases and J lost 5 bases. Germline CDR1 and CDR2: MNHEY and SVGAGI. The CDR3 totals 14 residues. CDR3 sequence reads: CASSAQGARTEAFF. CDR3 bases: TGTGCCAGCAGTGCCCAGGGGGCGCGAACTGAAGCTTTCTTT.

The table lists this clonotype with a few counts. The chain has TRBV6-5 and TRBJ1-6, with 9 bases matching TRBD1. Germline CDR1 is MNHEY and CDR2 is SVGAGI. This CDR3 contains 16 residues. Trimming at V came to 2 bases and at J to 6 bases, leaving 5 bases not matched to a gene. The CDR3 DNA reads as TGTGCCAGCAGTTACGTTCCGGGACAGGGTAATTCACCCCTCCACTTT. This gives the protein CASSYVPGQGNSPLHF.

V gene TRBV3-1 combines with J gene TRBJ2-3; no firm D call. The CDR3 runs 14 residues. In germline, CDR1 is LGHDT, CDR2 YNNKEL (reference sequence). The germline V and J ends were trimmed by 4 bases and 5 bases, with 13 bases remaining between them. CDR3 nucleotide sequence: TGTGCCAGCAGCCGTCAATACCCAAAAGATACGCAGTATTTT. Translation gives CASSRQYPKDTQYF.

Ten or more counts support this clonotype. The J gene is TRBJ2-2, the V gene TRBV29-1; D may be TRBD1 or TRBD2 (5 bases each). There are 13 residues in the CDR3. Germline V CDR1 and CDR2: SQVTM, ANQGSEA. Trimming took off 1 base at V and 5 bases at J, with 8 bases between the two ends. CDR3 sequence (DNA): TGCAGCGTTGAAGGGGGGTCGACCGGGGAGCTGTTTTTT. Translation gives CSVEGGSTGELFF.